Below, 6 T cell receptor beta chains from the same sample are listed, as sequenced in a study of human T cells and chemical hapten exposure (dated by TCRdb to the early 2020s). The library was generated by RACE. The sequencing machine was a NextSeq 500. TCRdb reworked the public reads: Q25 trimming with fastp, MiXCR clone assembly, productive beta chains retained. Rows are unified per CDR3 protein, each entry keeping the most common DNA and genes. A total of roughly 40,000 distinct CDR3 sequences appear in this sample, 8% to 11% of them only once. The ten largest clones add up to approximately 5.9% of the sample. Taken with the paper, the label for time point translates to: pre-sensitization, week 0. The treatment or condition label on this specimen signifies: therapeutic diphenylcyclopropenone sensitization with weekly scalp DPC. The material sequenced was whole blood, taken in connection with sensitization to the hapten diphenylcyclopropenone (DPC). The receptors come from a man aged 25-45 years with alopecia areata. Some clones in this sample may be carry-over from other donors' samples.

This chain uses TRBV7-2 with TRBJ2-2, with unresolved D. This CDR3 region has 15 residues. CDR1 is SGHTA and CDR2 is FQGNSA in the germline V gene. With 1 base removed from V and 2 bases from J, the gap between germline ends came to 8 bases. The CDR3 is CASSLGVVNTGELFF. In nucleotides, the CDR3 is TGTGCCAGCAGCTTAGGGGTAGTCAACACCGGGGAGCTGTTTTTT. The entire variable domain, with the rest obtained from reference TRBV7-2 and TRBJ2-2, is as follows: GAGVSQSPSNKVTEKGKDVELRCDPISGHTALYWYRQSLGQGLEFLIYFQGNSAPDKSGLPSDRFSAERTGGSVSTLTIQRTQQEDSAVYLCASSLGVVNTGELFFGEGSRLTVL.

This clonotype was recorded many times. This sequence joins TRBV4-3 and TRBJ2-2; D is unresolved. This CDR3 is built from 17 residues. Germline CDR1 is LGHNA and CDR2 is YSLEER. Trimming removed 0 bases at V and 0 bases at J, with 11 bases between. CDR3 loop: CASSQEVIAANTGELFF. CDR3 DNA: TGCGCCAGCAGCCAAGAAGTGATTGCCGCGAACACCGGGGAGCTGTTTTTT.

This clonotype was seen repeatedly, ten times or more. J is TRBJ1-1 and V is TRBV28; a possible D gene is TRBD1 (6 bases). The germline gives CDR1 MDHEN, CDR2 SYDVKM. V lost 5 bases and J 1 base, leaving 14 bases between the germline ends. The CDR3 loop spans 15 amino acids. As DNA, the CDR3 is TGTGCCAGCAGTCCTTCACAGGGTTGGAACACTGAAGCTTTCTTT. It is translated as CASSPSQGWNTEAFF. The full variable domain, its missing parts supplied by reference TRBV28 and TRBJ1-1, is DVKVTQSSRYLVKRTGEKVFLECVQDMDHENMFWYRQDPGLGLRLIYFSYDVKMKEKGDIPEGYSVSREKKERFSLILESASTNQTSMYLCASSPSQGWNTEAFFGQGTRLTVV.

The chain carries TRBV29-1 and TRBJ2-1; TRBD2 agrees at 12 bases. Germline trimming cut 6 bases from V and 8 bases from J; bases unmatched to any gene: 5. The CDR3 consists of 13 residues. CDR1 is SQVTM, CDR2 ANQGSEA, per germline. The CDR3 is CSVPGLAGDEQFF. CDR3 DNA sequence: TGCAGCGTCCCGGGACTAGCGGGCGATGAGCAGTTCTTC.

This clonotype was observed many times. The CDR3 DNA follows: TGTGCCAGCAGACAGGGGCCCGGGGAGCTGTTTTTT. Translated: CASRQGPGELFF. The rearrangement links TRBV12-3 or TRBV12-4 to TRBJ2-2; 7 nucleotides agree with TRBD1. The junction had 1 base not matched to a gene; V was cut back by 6 bases and J by 6 bases. The CDR3 loop spans 12 amino acids.

This clonotype was found a few times. This chain links TRBV11-2 with TRBJ2-3, with D possibly matching TRBD2 (6 bases). The length of the CDR3 is 17 residues. Per the germline V gene, CDR1 is SGHAT and CDR2 is FQNNGV. The germline V and J ends were trimmed by 5 bases and 1 base, with 19 bases remaining between them. The CDR3 loop reads CASSTSTWGYRTDTQYF. Here the CDR3 DNA reads TGTGCCAGCAGCACTAGCACGTGGGGCTACCGCACAGATACGCAGTATTTT. Together with reference TRBV11-2 and TRBJ2-3, the CDR3 gives the full variable domain: EAGVAQSPRYKIIEKRQSVAFWCNPISGHATLYWYQQILGQGPKLLIQFQNNGVVDDSQLPKDRFSAERLKGVDSTLKIQPAKLEDSAVYLCASSTSTWGYRTDTQYFGPGTRLTVL.